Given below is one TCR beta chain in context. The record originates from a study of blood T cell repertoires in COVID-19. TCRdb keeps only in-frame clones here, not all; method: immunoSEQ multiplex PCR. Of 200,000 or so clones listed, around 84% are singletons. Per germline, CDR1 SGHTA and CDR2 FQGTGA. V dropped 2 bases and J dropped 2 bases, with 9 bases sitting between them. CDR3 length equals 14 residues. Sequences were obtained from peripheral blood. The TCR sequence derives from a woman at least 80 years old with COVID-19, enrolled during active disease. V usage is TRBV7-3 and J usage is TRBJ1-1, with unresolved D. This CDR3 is CASSLGHGNTEAFF. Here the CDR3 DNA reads TGTGCCAGCAGCTTAGGGCATGGCAACACTGAAGCTTTCTTT.